The 13 T cell receptor beta chains in this list originate from one sample, sequenced in a study of blood T cell repertoires in COVID-19. Sequencing used immunoSEQ multiplex PCR; TCRdb keeps in-frame clones, though not all of them. The repertoire includes around 250,000 clones, roughly 80% of them detected once, and roughly 3.3% sits in the top ten. Sequences were obtained from peripheral blood. The receptor source for this set is a woman aged 18-35 years with acute or convalescent COVID-19.

The V and J genes are TRBV30 and TRBJ1-1; D is unresolved. Trimming stripped 6 bases from V and 4 bases from J, with 12 bases between. The germline gives CDR1 GTSNPN, CDR2 SVGIG (reference sequence). The CDR3 length is 12 residues. CDR3 sequence (DNA): TGTGCCTGTAGTCCGGGAGGCACTGAAGCTTTCTTT. Encoded protein: CACSPGGTEAFF.

The rearrangement links TRBV3-1 (or the pseudogene TRBV3-2) to TRBJ2-5; D is possibly TRBD1 (5 bases). Between the trimmed V and J ends, which lost 4 bases and 1 base, there was a span of 10 bases. Germline V gene lookup returns CDR1 LGHDT and CDR2 YNNKEL (reference sequence). The CDR3 has 14 amino acids. CDR3 bases: TGTGCCAGCAGCCCCGGACAAGTCCAAGAGACCCAGTACTTC. This sequence encodes CASSPGQVQETQYF.

The genes are TRBV13 and TRBJ2-1, with D tentatively TRBD1 (6 bases). This CDR3 has 14 residues. V was pared by 5 bases and J by 7 bases, with 15 bases between. CDR1 and CDR2 from the germline V gene are PRHDT and FYEKMQ (reference sequence). The CDR3 reads CASSLLGAENEQFF. The CDR3 nucleotides are TGTGCCAGCAGCCTATTGGGGGCTGAGAATGAGCAGTTCTTC.

The CDR3 is CASIESGRFYNEQFF. The CDR3 coding sequence is TGTGCCAGTATTGAAAGCGGGAGGTTCTACAATGAGCAGTTCTTC. The chain joins TRBV19 to TRBJ2-1, with 9 bases lining up with TRBD2. CDR1 is LNHDA, CDR2 SQIVND, per germline (reference sequence). J was trimmed by 3 bases and V by 7 bases; bases with no gene match: 7. The CDR3 runs to 15 residues.

The J gene is TRBJ2-5, the V gene TRBV24-1, with 9 bases aligning to TRBD1. This CDR3 region has 17 residues. Germline CDR1 KGHDR, CDR2 SFDVKD. The J segment lost 1 base and the V segment lost 2 bases, leaving 7 bases of the junction unmatched. CDR3 protein: CATSDSGGQGGQETQYF. DNA of the CDR3: TGTGCCACCAGTGATTCAGGGGGACAGGGCGGCCAAGAGACCCAGTACTTC.

The rearrangement uses TRBV19 and TRBJ2-7; 8 bases are a match to TRBD2. Germline trimming cut 0 bases from V and 5 bases from J; bases unmatched to any gene: 12. CDR1 and CDR2 (germline): LNHDA, SQIVND (reference sequence). The CDR3 runs to 17 residues. The CDR3 protein is CASSIEGGLAHSNEQYF. CDR3 coding DNA: TGTGCCAGTAGTATAGAGGGAGGACTAGCTCACAGCAACGAGCAGTACTTC.

The rearrangement links TRBV19 to TRBJ1-4, with D possibly TRBD1 on 5 matching bases. Germline lookup yields CDR1 LNHDA and CDR2 SQIVND (reference sequence). The CDR3 is 14 residues long. Trimming removed 6 bases at V and 1 base at J, with 9 bases between. CDR3 sequence: CASSGQGTNEKLFF. Here the CDR3 DNA reads TGTGCCAGTAGCGGGCAGGGAACTAATGAAAAACTGTTTTTT.

V gene TRBV20-1 combines with J gene TRBJ2-5, with 7 bases lining up with TRBD1. The CDR3 is made up of 14 amino acids. The J segment lost 4 bases and the V segment lost 3 bases, leaving 8 bases of the junction unmatched. Germline V gene lookup returns CDR1 DFQATT and CDR2 SNEGSKA (reference sequence). The CDR3 DNA reads TGCAGTGCTAGTGGGGGAAGGGGGCGAGAGACCCAGTACTTC. It encodes CSASGGRGRETQYF.

V usage is TRBV18 and J usage is TRBJ2-3, with a weak D call TRBD1 (6 bases). Trimming shortened V by 4 bases and J by 3 bases, and 11 bases separated the two germline ends. Looked up from germline, CDR1 is KGHSH and CDR2 is LQKENI. This CDR3 has 14 amino acids. This chain's CDR3 is CASSQPTGTDTQYF. The CDR3 DNA sequence: TGTGCCAGCTCACAACCGACAGGAACAGATACGCAGTATTTT. Looking up the rest from reference TRBV18 and TRBJ2-3 gives the full variable domain: NAGVMQNPRHLVRRRGQEARLRCSPMKGHSHVYWYRQLPEEGLKFMVYLQKENIIDESGMPKERFSAEFPKEGPSILRIQQVVRGDSAAYFCASSQPTGTDTQYFGPGTRLTVL.

The V gene is TRBV7-9, the J gene TRBJ2-2; 14 bases agree with TRBD2. CDR3 size: 17 residues. The ends lost 5 bases at V and 4 bases at J; junction bases unmatched: 6. CDR1 and CDR2 (germline): SEHNR, FQNEAQ (reference sequence). The CDR3 protein is CASSPGLAGGGTGELFF. The CDR3 nucleotides are TGTGCCAGCAGCCCCGGACTAGCGGGAGGCGGCACCGGGGAGCTGTTTTTT.

This clone was recorded only once. The genes are TRBV2 and TRBJ2-5, with TRBD2 matching 11 bases. V shed 3 bases and J 5 bases; nucleotides not matched to a gene: 5. The germline gives CDR1 SNHLY, CDR2 FYNNEI. The CDR3 is 15 residues long. CDR3 protein: CASSDSGRAYETQYF. For the CDR3, the DNA is TGTGCCAGCAGTGATAGCGGGAGGGCCTATGAGACCCAGTACTTC.

The chain employs TRBV27 and TRBJ2-7, with D possibly being TRBD2 (6 bases). The germline V gene has CDR1 MNHEY and CDR2 SMNVEV (reference sequence). Trimming left V 3 bases short and J 0 bases short, with 15 bases between. The CDR3 length is 16 residues. The CDR3 spells CASSFSGVESSYEQYF. The CDR3 DNA reads TGTGCCAGCAGTTTTAGCGGAGTAGAAAGCTCCTACGAGCAGTACTTC.

This clone was observed once. V is TRBV11-2 and J is TRBJ2-3; TRBD2 is a possible D gene (6 bases). Germline loops: CDR1 SGHAT, CDR2 FQNNGV. Trimming pared 1 base from V and 1 base from J, leaving 6 bases between. The CDR3 is 14 amino acids. The CDR3 DNA sequence: TGTGCCAGCAGCTTAGCGGGAGGCACAGATACGCAGTATTTT. Translating it yields CASSLAGGTDTQYF.